This passage covers 28 T cell receptor beta chains from one sample sequenced in a study of Graves' ophthalmopathy and Graves' hyperthyroidism. The sequenced template was RNA, covering the TCR beta CDR3 region. HTBI-primed RT-PCR formed the first round, and a multiplex PCR formed the second. One entry per CDR3 protein results from TCRdb running MiXCR on the multiplex PCR reads. The repertoire has some 390,000 distinct CDR3 sequences, approximately 20% of them found once; the top ten carry 1.6%. The sequenced sample was peripheral blood. The receptors stem from a woman younger than 30 with Graves' ophthalmopathy.

This clonotype was found many times. The chain couples TRBV12-3 or TRBV12-4 to TRBJ2-2; no reliable D call. CDR3 length equals 13 residues. V lost 5 bases and J 2 bases, leaving 6 bases between the germline ends. CDR3 DNA: TGTGCCAGCAGTACATCTAACACCGGGGAGCTGTTTTTT. It specifies CASSTSNTGELFF.

The table lists this clonotype with many counts. V usage is TRBV5-1 and J usage is TRBJ1-1; D unresolved. Trimming took 4 bases from V and 7 from J, leaving 14 bases between them. CDR3 length equals 13 residues. The germline V gene encodes CDR1 SGHRS and CDR2 YFSETQ. In DNA, the CDR3 is TGCGCCAGCAGCCCTTGGTCTACAGATGAAGCTTTCTTT. It codes for CASSPWSTDEAFF.

This clonotype turned up a few times. The rearrangement uses TRBV10-3 and TRBJ1-1; TRBD1 agrees at 7 bases. V was clipped by 5 bases and J by 1 base; unmatched bases: 1. CDR3 size: 13 residues. Germline V gene data show CDR1 as ENHRY and CDR2 as SYGVKD. The CDR3 loop is CAISRQGNTEAFF. DNA for the CDR3: TGTGCCATCAGTAGACAGGGGAACACTGAAGCTTTCTTT.

This clonotype was detected only once. A clone one base away is much larger, so this may be a read error. J is TRBJ1-2 and V is TRBV11-2; the D gene is possibly TRBD1 (6 bases). Trimming cost V 5 bases and J 1 base, with 17 bases left between them. The CDR3 spans 16 residues. Per germline, CDR1 SGHAT and CDR2 FQNNGV. CDR3 loop: CASSPPGGGLNYGYTF. The CDR3 DNA is TGTGCCAGCAGCCCCCCCGGTGGGGGGCTTAACTATGGCTACACCTTC. Together with reference TRBV11-2 and TRBJ1-2, the CDR3 gives the full variable domain: EAGVAQSPRYKIIEKRQSVAFWCNPISGHATLYWYQQILGQGPKLLIQFQNNGVVDDSQLPKDRFSAERLKGVDSTLKIQPAKLEDSAVYLCASSPPGGGLNYGYTFGSGTRLTVV.

The chain is built from TRBV6-1 and TRBJ2-7; 8 positions match TRBD1. The CDR3 is 14 amino acids. CDR1 and CDR2 from the germline V gene are MNHNS and SASEGT. Unmatched junction bases numbered 8, after V lost 6 bases and J lost 4 bases. The CDR3 reads CASSLQGDGYEQYF. The CDR3, as DNA: TGTGCCAGCAGCCTACAGGGGGACGGATACGAGCAGTACTTC.

This clonotype was seen repeatedly, ten times or more. The V call is TRBV30, the J call TRBJ2-7; 9 bases align to TRBD2. Germline CDR1 reads GTSNPN; CDR2 reads SVGIG (reference sequence). CDR3 length: 14 amino acids. V shed 5 bases and J 3 bases; nucleotides not matched to a gene: 8. In DNA form, the CDR3 reads TGTGCCTGGTCGAGCGGGGGGCCCCTCTACGAGCAGTACTTC. Its protein product is CAWSSGGPLYEQYF.

This clonotype was observed many times. The chain combines TRBV27 with TRBJ1-2; a possible D gene is TRBD1 (6 bases). The V gene's germline CDR1 is MNHEY and CDR2 SMNVEV (reference sequence). The CDR3 sequence is 13 residues long. The germline V and J ends were trimmed by 2 bases and 7 bases, with 11 bases remaining between them. The CDR3 sequence: CASSLLGGSGYTF. CDR3 coding DNA: TGTGCCAGCAGTTTACTAGGGGGGAGTGGCTACACCTTC.

This clonotype was seen at least ten times. V is TRBV20-1 and J is TRBJ2-5; TRBD1 matches 7 bases. Looked up from germline, CDR1 is DFQATT and CDR2 is SNEGSKA (reference sequence). The CDR3 sequence is 15 residues long. Germline trimming cut 6 bases from V and 1 base from J; bases unmatched to any gene: 11. CDR3 sequence reads: CSAPGGHSGQETQYF. DNA for the CDR3: TGCAGTGCCCCAGGGGGACACAGCGGCCAAGAGACCCAGTACTTC.

There are many counts of this clonotype. The genes are TRBV12-3 or TRBV12-4 and TRBJ2-7; 9 bases fit TRBD1. Germline trimming cut 3 bases from V and 6 bases from J; bases unmatched to any gene: 9. This CDR3 comprises 15 residues. DNA of the CDR3: TGTGCCAGCAGTTTGAAAGGACAGGGGATGGGCGAGCAGTACTTC. Translation: CASSLKGQGMGEQYF.

This chain connects TRBV28 to TRBJ2-7; 7 nucleotides line up with TRBD1. V was pared by 6 bases and J by 6 bases, with 14 bases of the junction left unmatched. This CDR3 region has 15 residues. CDR1 and CDR2 (germline): MDHEN, SYDVKM. The CDR3 here is CASSSNQDRFSEQYF. The CDR3 coding sequence is TGTGCCAGCAGCTCCAATCAGGACAGGTTTTCCGAGCAGTACTTC.

The rearrangement joins TRBV6-5 to TRBJ1-1, with D unclear. CDR1 and CDR2 (germline): MNHEY, SVGAGI. V was pared by 1 base and J by 2 bases, with 14 bases between. There are 16 residues in the CDR3. In nucleotides, the CDR3 is TGTGCCAGCAGTTACTTCGATCCGACGGGAAACACTGAAGCTTTCTTT. Protein sequence: CASSYFDPTGNTEAFF.

This clonotype was observed many times. This chain joins TRBV28 and TRBJ2-5; 9 bases are shared with TRBD2. The CDR3 sequence is 16 residues long. Germline V gene data show CDR1 as MDHEN and CDR2 as SYDVKM. V shed 6 bases, J shed 5 bases, and the junction held 13 bases outside the gene matches. The CDR3 here is CASSLRNGLASETQYF. In DNA form, the CDR3 reads TGTGCCAGCAGCCTTCGGAACGGACTAGCGAGTGAGACCCAGTACTTC.

This clonotype has a count of ten or more. The chain is built from TRBV7-3 and TRBJ2-2, with 12 bases lining up with TRBD1. Germline-derived CDR1 and CDR2 are SGHTA and FQGTGA. With 3 bases clipped from V and 7 bases from J, the junction kept 9 bases outside the gene matches. This CDR3 spans 17 amino acids. CDR3 residues: CASSFPPGQGAVGELFF. CDR3 DNA sequence: TGTGCCAGCAGCTTTCCTCCGGGACAGGGGGCTGTCGGGGAGCTGTTTTTT.

This clonotype has ten or more counts. This chain joins TRBV6-5 and TRBJ1-1, with no clear D. Trimming left V 6 bases short and J 10 bases short, with 12 bases between. CDR3 length: 11 amino acids. Per germline, CDR1 MNHEY and CDR2 SVGAGI. Written as DNA, the CDR3 is TGTGCCAGCAGCATCCCAGGCATAGCTTTCTTT. Its translation is CASSIPGIAFF.

Only one count was recorded for this clonotype. This rearrangement joins TRBV11-2 to TRBJ1-3; D perhaps matches TRBD1 (5 bases). This CDR3 region has 17 residues. V was shortened by 1 base and J by 3 bases, with 16 bases between the two germline ends. CDR1 is SGHAT and CDR2 is FQNNGV in the germline V gene. CDR3 residues: CASSLGPGRPGGNTIYF. Written as DNA, the CDR3 is TGTGCCAGCAGCTTAGGTCCGGGGCGCCCCGGTGGAAACACCATATATTTT.

This clonotype was recorded at least ten times. This chain links TRBV19 with TRBJ1-5; maybe TRBD1 (5 bases). The length of the CDR3 is 15 residues. The germline V gene has CDR1 LNHDA and CDR2 SQIVND (reference sequence). Trimming shortened V by 5 bases and J by 0 bases, and 11 bases separated the two germline ends. The CDR3 nucleotides read TGTGCCAGTAGTTGGACACCTTATAGCAATCAGCCCCAGCATTTT. Amino acid sequence: CASSWTPYSNQPQHF.

This clonotype was detected ten times or more. This chain uses TRBV12-3 or TRBV12-4 with TRBJ2-7; D not resolved. This CDR3 spans 11 amino acids. The germline V and J ends were trimmed by 3 bases and 5 bases, with 5 bases remaining between them. CDR3 in amino acids: CASSFGDEQYF. CDR3 nucleotides: TGTGCCAGCAGTTTTGGCGACGAGCAGTACTTC.

V gene TRBV10-3 combines with J gene TRBJ2-5; D is uncertain. The J call could be wrong; TRBJ2-7 is a better fit for the DNA end. Germline V gene lookup returns CDR1 ENHRY and CDR2 SYGVKD. The CDR3 is 14 amino acids. CDR3 loop: CAISVGPRSFEQYF. CDR3 in DNA: TGTGCCATCAGTGTCGGCCCGAGGAGTTTCGAGCAGTACTTC.

This clonotype was seen at least ten times. The genes are TRBV19 and TRBJ2-7; 9 bases match TRBD1. Germline assignment: CDR1 LNHDA and CDR2 SQIVND (reference sequence). The CDR3 covers 15 residues. Trimming cost V 5 bases and J 3 bases; bases outside gene matches: 8. The DNA for the CDR3 is TGTGCCAGTAGTTCGGACAGGGGCGACTACTACGAGCAGTACTTC. Translation: CASSSDRGDYYEQYF.

This clonotype has at least ten counts. The gene calls are TRBV2 and TRBJ1-1, with D possibly matching TRBD1 (5 bases). The CDR3 length is 11 residues. Germline assignment: CDR1 SNHLY and CDR2 FYNNEI. V lost 6 bases and J 6 bases, leaving 8 bases between the germline ends. In nucleotides, the CDR3 is TGTGCCAGCAGGGACAACTCTGAAGCTTTCTTT. It specifies CASRDNSEAFF.

In its sample, this clonotype was seen many times. The chain employs TRBV18 and TRBJ1-5; a possible D gene is TRBD1 (5 bases). Germline-derived CDR1 and CDR2 are KGHSH and LQKENI. This CDR3 spans 14 amino acids. V shed 3 bases and J shed 5 bases, with 11 bases lying between them. The CDR3 sequence: CASSPQGEDQPQHF. The CDR3, as DNA: TGTGCCAGCTCACCCCAGGGCGAGGATCAGCCCCAGCATTTT. Filled out from reference TRBV18 and TRBJ1-5, the complete variable domain reads NAGVMQNPRHLVRRRGQEARLRCSPMKGHSHVYWYRQLPEEGLKFMVYLQKENIIDESGMPKERFSAEFPKEGPSILRIQQVVRGDSAAYFCASSPQGEDQPQHFGDGTRLSIL.

The V call is TRBV7-8, the J call TRBJ2-2, with unresolved D. Germline values: CDR1 SGHVS, CDR2 FQNEAQ. V lost 1 base and J lost 7, with 10 bases in between. The CDR3 has 14 residues. Written as DNA, the CDR3 is TGTGCCAGCAGCTTAGGCGGCATCGGCGGGGAGCTGTTTTTT. Amino acid sequence: CASSLGGIGGELFF.

Ten or more counts support this clonotype. In this CDR3 the conserved last residue, phenylalanine or tryptophan, is missing, so a read error is likely. The rearrangement links TRBV4-1 to TRBJ1-1; TRBD1 matches 10 bases. The trim removed 3 bases at V and 3 bases at J, leaving 4 bases unmatched. The germline gives CDR1 MGHRA, CDR2 YSYEKL. The length of the CDR3 is 15 residues. CDR3 DNA: TGCGCCAGCAGCCACCGGGACAGGGGACACACTGAAGCTTTCCTT. It yields the protein CASSHRDRGHTEAFL.

This clonotype has at least ten counts. The chain recombines TRBV6-2 or TRBV6-3 with TRBJ1-1; no firm D call. Germline loops: CDR1 MNHEY, CDR2 SVGEGT. The CDR3 runs 12 residues. Deletions cut 2 bases from V and 8 bases from J, with 9 bases between. Here the CDR3 reads CASSYHGEEAFF. As DNA, the CDR3 is TGTGCCAGCAGTTACCATGGCGAGGAAGCTTTCTTT.

The V gene is TRBV24-1, the J gene TRBJ2-7; TRBD1 agrees at 10 bases. The trim removed 9 bases at V and 9 bases at J, leaving 10 bases unmatched. The CDR3 spans 13 residues. Germline CDR1 reads KGHDR; CDR2 reads SFDVKD. In DNA form, the CDR3 reads TGTGCCACCGAAGGGACAGGGGACTCCGGGCAGTACTTC. The encoded protein is CATEGTGDSGQYF.

This clonotype was picked up many times. The chain uses TRBV28 and TRBJ2-7, with no clear D. Per the germline V gene, CDR1 is MDHEN and CDR2 is SYDVKM. This CDR3 has 16 amino acids. V lost 5 bases, J lost 0 bases, and 17 bases lay in between. The CDR3 is CASSRPKTSYSYEQYF. Written as DNA, the CDR3 is TGTGCCAGCAGTCGTCCGAAGACCAGCTACTCCTACGAGCAGTACTTC.

In this sample, this clonotype turned up many times. This chain connects TRBV25-1 to TRBJ2-7; 9 positions agree with TRBD1. The CDR3 has 16 residues. Germline V gene lookup returns CDR1 MGHDK and CDR2 SYGVNS. The V segment lost 2 bases and the J segment 3 bases; nucleotides outside the gene matches: 8. For the CDR3, the DNA is TGTGCCAGCAGTGAAACTTCCGGGACAGGGTACTACGAGCAGTACTTC. This sequence encodes CASSETSGTGYYEQYF.

V is TRBV6-1 and J is TRBJ2-2, with D possibly TRBD2 on 6 matching bases. Germline CDR1 reads MNHNS; CDR2 reads SASEGT. The germline V and J ends were trimmed by 2 bases and 3 bases, with 16 bases remaining between them. There are 17 residues in the CDR3. The CDR3 nucleotides are TGTGCCAGCAGTGAAAGGCCGGGGGTGGTTCACACCGGGGAGCTGTTTTTT. Translated: CASSERPGVVHTGELFF.